These T cell receptor beta chains were read from a single sample in a study of blood T cell repertoires in COVID-19. Method: immunoSEQ multiplex PCR; TCRdb's copy keeps in-frame clones and lacks some. The data show around 150,000 clones, around 80% seen once. The sample comprised PBMCs or T cells enriched from blood (not recorded which). These receptors all stem from a woman in her sixties or seventies who had recovered from COVID-19. CDR3s include the opening cysteine and the closing phenylalanine or tryptophan. A D gene is named only where the DNA matches it firmly. Size tells how often a clone was seen (once, few, many) or the class of an expanded clone, and some rows leave it out.

cdr3_aa: CASSQDRTDYGYTF; cdr3_nt: TGCGCCAGCAGCCAAGATAGGACAGATTATGGCTACACCTTC; j_call: TRBJ1-2; v_call: TRBV4-1; d_call: -; clone_size: -
cdr3_aa: CASSQPSWEEFSYNEQFF; cdr3_nt: TGCGCCAGCAGCCAACCCTCGTGGGAGGAGTTCTCCTACAATGAGCAGTTCTTC; j_call: TRBJ2-1; v_call: TRBV4-1; d_call: -; clone_size: once
cdr3_aa: CASSQYFAGQGGEAFF; cdr3_nt: TGTGCCAGCAGCCAGTACTTTGCGGGACAGGGGGGGGAAGCTTTCTTT; j_call: TRBJ1-1; v_call: TRBV14; d_call: TRBD1; clone_size: once
cdr3_aa: CASSLRLEGASYGYTF; cdr3_nt: TGCGCCAGCAGCCTAAGACTCGAGGGGGCGAGCTATGGCTACACCTTC; j_call: TRBJ1-2; v_call: TRBV5-1; d_call: TRBD1; clone_size: -
cdr3_aa: CASSQDTSGYEQYF; cdr3_nt: TGTGCCAGCAGCCAAGATACTAGCGGATACGAGCAGTACTTC; j_call: TRBJ2-7; v_call: TRBV3-1/TRBV3-2; d_call: TRBD2; clone_size: -
cdr3_aa: CASSLPAAAYEQYF; cdr3_nt: TGTGCCAGCAGCTTACCAGCGGCAGCCTACGAGCAGTACTTC; j_call: TRBJ2-7; v_call: TRBV7-2; d_call: -; clone_size: -
cdr3_aa: CASRGTSGRTDTQYF; cdr3_nt: TGTGCCAGCAGGGGGACTAGCGGACGCACAGATACGCAGTATTTT; j_call: TRBJ2-3; v_call: TRBV2; d_call: TRBD2; clone_size: -
cdr3_aa: CASSPYTGAYEQYF; cdr3_nt: TGTGCCAGCAGTCCTTACACGGGGGCCTACGAGCAGTACTTC; j_call: TRBJ2-7; v_call: TRBV6-5; d_call: -; clone_size: -
cdr3_aa: CASSQAPTGGTEAFF; cdr3_nt: TGCGCCAGCAGCCAAGCCCCCACAGGGGGAACTGAAGCTTTCTTT; j_call: TRBJ1-1; v_call: TRBV4-1; d_call: TRBD1; clone_size: -
cdr3_aa: CSVLTGGNYGYTF; cdr3_nt: TGCAGCGTGCTGACAGGGGGCAACTATGGCTACACCTTC; j_call: TRBJ1-2; v_call: TRBV29-1; d_call: TRBD1; clone_size: -
cdr3_aa: CSVEGGRGADTQYF; cdr3_nt: TGCAGCGTTGAAGGCGGCAGGGGTGCAGATACGCAGTATTTT; j_call: TRBJ2-3; v_call: TRBV29-1; d_call: -; clone_size: -
cdr3_aa: CSVEDSSPHNEQFF; cdr3_nt: TGCAGCGTTGAAGATTCCTCCCCCCACAATGAGCAGTTCTTC; j_call: TRBJ2-1; v_call: TRBV29-1; d_call: -; clone_size: -
cdr3_aa: CASSLYPVGPYNEQFF; cdr3_nt: TGTGCCAGCAGTTTATACCCCGTCGGTCCCTACAATGAGCAGTTCTTC; j_call: TRBJ2-1; v_call: TRBV27; d_call: -; clone_size: -
cdr3_aa: CATGSAYEQYF; cdr3_nt: TGTGCTACCGGCAGCGCCTACGAGCAGTACTTC; j_call: TRBJ2-7; v_call: TRBV2; d_call: -; clone_size: many
cdr3_aa: CATSDFGGHEQYF; cdr3_nt: TGTGCCACCAGTGATTTTGGAGGCCACGAGCAGTACTTC; j_call: TRBJ2-7; v_call: TRBV24-1; d_call: -; clone_size: -
cdr3_aa: CASSLSTGGAGYTF; cdr3_nt: TGTGCCAGCAGCTTATCGACAGGGGGAGCTGGCTACACCTTC; j_call: TRBJ1-2; v_call: TRBV6-2/TRBV6-3; d_call: TRBD1; clone_size: few
cdr3_aa: CASSYWGLGTDTQYF; cdr3_nt: TGTGCCAGCAGTTACTGGGGGCTGGGCACAGATACGCAGTATTTT; j_call: TRBJ2-3; v_call: TRBV6-5; d_call: -; clone_size: -
cdr3_aa: CSVSGGSSGNTIYF; cdr3_nt: TGCAGCGTTTCAGGGGGAAGCTCTGGAAACACCATATATTTT; j_call: TRBJ1-3; v_call: TRBV29-1; d_call: TRBD1; clone_size: -
cdr3_aa: CATSDPADRDYGYTF; cdr3_nt: TGTGCCACCAGTGATCCGGCAGACAGGGACTATGGCTACACCTTC; j_call: TRBJ1-2; v_call: TRBV24-1; d_call: TRBD1; clone_size: -
cdr3_aa: CASSSGQGREKLFF; cdr3_nt: TGCGCCAGCAGCTCTGGTCAGGGGCGAGAAAAACTGTTTTTT; j_call: TRBJ1-4; v_call: TRBV5-1; d_call: -; clone_size: -
cdr3_aa: CASNIGLAGSSTDTQYF; cdr3_nt: TGTGCCAGTAATATAGGACTAGCGGGTTCTAGCACAGATACGCAGTATTTT; j_call: TRBJ2-3; v_call: TRBV19; d_call: TRBD2; clone_size: -
cdr3_aa: CASSSQAGGELFF; cdr3_nt: TGTGCCAGCAGCTCCCAAGCGGGCGGGGAGCTGTTTTTT; j_call: TRBJ2-2; v_call: TRBV9; d_call: -; clone_size: once
cdr3_aa: CASSHFTGGPYNSPLHF; cdr3_nt: TGTGCCAGCAGCCATTTCACAGGGGGCCCGTATAATTCACCCCTCCACTTT; j_call: TRBJ1-6; v_call: TRBV3-1/TRBV3-2; d_call: TRBD1; clone_size: once
cdr3_aa: CASSSRSLPSPDPNTEAFF; cdr3_nt: TGCGCCAGCAGCTCCCGATCACTACCCTCTCCGGATCCGAACACTGAAGCTTTCTTT; j_call: TRBJ1-1; v_call: TRBV5-1; d_call: -; clone_size: -
cdr3_aa: CATSRPTPVLRGSGNTIYF; cdr3_nt: TGTGCCACCAGCAGACCAACCCCGGTCCTTCGAGGCTCTGGAAACACCATATATTTT; j_call: TRBJ1-3; v_call: TRBV15; d_call: -; clone_size: few
cdr3_aa: CASTTQTDSPLHF; cdr3_nt: TGTGCCAGCACCACCCAAACGGATTCACCCCTCCACTTT; j_call: TRBJ1-6; v_call: TRBV12-3/TRBV12-4; d_call: -; clone_size: -